The clone carrying this T cell receptor (beta chain) was detected only a few times. Its target is not known. The length of the CDR3 is 11 residues. The data stem from a study of CD8 T cells in ankylosing spondylitis. Construction of TCR beta libraries was performed using quantitative 5'-RACE with molecular barcodes. Using its own MiXCR run on the 5' RACE reads, TCRdb lists one record per CDR3 protein. The sample consists of a few hundred thousand distinct CDR3 sequences, 20% to 25% of them appearing once. Study findings and constraints: One TCR beta motif, made up of eight or nine highly homologous variants, appeared characteristic of ankylosing spondylitis blood.

The receptor was isolated from a male donor with ankylosing spondylitis. The chain combines TRBV21-1 with TRBJ1-2. TRBV21-1 is a recognized pseudogene. Sequenced material: blood, either unsorted or a sorted T cell fraction (not recorded which). For the CDR3, the DNA is TGTGCCAGCCGCTGCTGTTATGGCTACACCTTC. It yields the protein CASRCCYGYTF.